The clone carrying this TCR beta chain appeared a few times. Antigen unknown. The data were obtained in a study of T cells after yellow fever vaccination. Study overall: Fractions with few cells were prepared using SMART-Seq v4 Ultra Low Input.

TCRdb re-derived calls from the 5' RACE reads in MiXCR, one entry per CDR3 protein. The sample carries some 550,000 distinct CDR3 sequences, roughly a fifth recorded once. Regarding the study as a whole: Only a minor proportion of clonotypes was detected across both CD4 and CD8 compartments.

Per the germline V gene, CDR1 is ENHRY and CDR2 is SYGVKD. V was shortened by 10 bases and J by 5 bases, with 17 bases between the two germline ends. This CDR3 has 14 amino acids. This sequence joins TRBV10-3 and TRBJ2-2; D is perhaps TRBD1 (6 bases). This TCR was recovered from a man aged 30 to 39 who received the YFV17D yellow fever vaccine. Source: PBMCs, taken 15 days after the yellow fever booster vaccination. The CDR3 DNA reads as TGTGCCACCAAAGAGGACAGCTTAACCGGGGAGCTGTTTTTT. This sequence encodes CATKEDSLTGELFF.